The text below deals with one T cell receptor beta chain. The sample comes from a study of blood T cell repertoires in COVID-19. Here immunoSEQ multiplex PCR was the method, and the copy in TCRdb shows in-frame clones only, minus some. The sample holds around 100,000 clones; roughly 92% are singletons and the top ten take more than 1.5%. Input material: peripheral blood. This receptor was obtained from a woman aged 50 to 60 with COVID-19, enrolled during active disease.

Here the CDR3 DNA reads TGCGCCAGCAGCCCGAAAGGGGGAGAGTACGGTGGCTACACCTTC. Translation: CASSPKGGEYGGYTF. This sequence joins TRBV4-3 and TRBJ1-2; TRBD1 is a possible D gene (6 bases). The CDR3 is 15 residues long. V lost 4 bases and J 7 bases, leaving 19 bases between the germline ends. Germline CDR1 and CDR2: LGHNA and YSLEER.